These 20 T cell receptor beta chains originate from one sample sequenced in a study of shared T cell receptors in the human thymus. The method was immunoSEQ multiplex PCR; TCRdb's version includes in-frame clones alone and lacks a portion of them. The sample has 500,000 to 850,000 clones, approximately 89% seen once; the top ten hold 0.0094%. These data were also reused for a study on human thymus T cells.

Sequencing input: thymocytes. The receptors originated from a boy under two years old with a congenital heart defect.

This chain links TRBV28 with TRBJ2-1, with 7 bases lining up with TRBD1. There are 17 residues in the CDR3. J gave up 4 bases and V 5 bases, and 14 bases lay outside the gene matches. CDR1 is MDHEN, CDR2 SYDVKM, per germline. The CDR3 nucleotides are TGTGCCAGCAGTCCAATCGACAGGGCCCGAGATTACAATGAGCAGTTCTTC. Its translation: CASSPIDRARDYNEQFF.

This chain connects TRBV30 to TRBJ2-3, with 14 bases matching TRBD2. The germline CDR1 and CDR2 sequences are GTSNPN and SVGIG (reference sequence). The V gene end was trimmed by 1 base and the J gene end by 3 bases; junction bases not matched to a gene: 9. This CDR3 has 18 amino acids. CDR3 nucleotide sequence: TGTGCCTGGAGTGACGGGACTAGCGGGAGTAAAAGAACAGATACGCAGTATTTT. It translates to CAWSDGTSGSKRTDTQYF.

The J gene is TRBJ2-5, the V gene TRBV4-3, with D uncertain. CDR1 is LGHNA and CDR2 is YSLEER in the germline V gene. CDR3 length: 13 residues. V was trimmed by 0 bases and J by 7 bases, leaving 9 bases between them. The CDR3 loop reads CASSQDMPGTQYF. Written as DNA, the CDR3 is TGCGCCAGCAGCCAAGATATGCCCGGGACCCAGTACTTC.

The V and J genes are TRBV6-4 and TRBJ2-7; the D is unclear. Deletions cut 4 bases from V and 2 bases from J, with 15 bases between. CDR1 MRHNA and CDR2 SNTAGT come from the germline V gene. The CDR3 runs to 15 residues. The CDR3, as DNA: TGTGCCAGCAGTGTTTCCTTCCCCCCCGCCTACGAGCAGTACTTC. Translation gives CASSVSFPPAYEQYF.

The CDR3 reads CSVRQGDLGQPQHF. The DNA for the CDR3 is TGCAGCGTCCGCCAAGGGGATTTGGGGCAGCCCCAGCATTTT. J is TRBJ1-5 and V is TRBV29-1; a weak D match, TRBD1 (5 bases). V was shortened by 6 bases and J by 7 bases, with 19 bases between the two germline ends. Per germline, CDR1 SQVTM and CDR2 ANQGSEA. The CDR3 length is 14 residues.

The chain combines TRBV9 with TRBJ1-2; D unresolved. Trimming cost V 7 bases and J 7 bases, with 11 bases left between them. Germline CDR1 is SGDLS and CDR2 is YYNGEE. The length of the CDR3 is 11 residues. The CDR3 region has the DNA TGTGCCAGCGGAGAAGTCGGTGGCTACACCTTC. Protein sequence: CASGEVGGYTF.

This clone occurred once. CDR3 in amino acids: CASSLGSGMGSNEQFF. CDR3 nucleotide sequence: TGCGCCAGCAGCTTGGGGTCAGGGATGGGCAGCAATGAGCAGTTCTTC. The chain has TRBV5-1 and TRBJ2-1, with D maybe TRBD1 (5 bases). Trimming stripped 0 bases from V and 6 bases from J, with 16 bases between. Germline assignment: CDR1 SGHRS and CDR2 YFSETQ. The CDR3 runs 16 residues. The whole variable domain, remainder taken from reference TRBV5-1 and TRBJ2-1, is KAGVTQTPRYLIKTRGQQVTLSCSPISGHRSVSWYQQTPGQGLQFLFEYFSETQRNKGNFPGRFSGRQFSNSRSEMNVSTLELGDSALYLCASSLGSGMGSNEQFFGPGTRLTVL.

The chain recombines TRBV11-1 with TRBJ2-3; D may be TRBD2 (7 bases). This CDR3 is 17 amino acids long. Germline-derived CDR1 and CDR2 are SGHAT and FQDESV (reference sequence). V lost 1 base and J 0 bases, leaving 14 bases between the germline ends. The CDR3, as DNA: TGTGCCAGCAGCTTAGAGGGGGGGTTTGCTAGCACAGATACGCAGTATTTT. Translation: CASSLEGGFASTDTQYF.

The V and J genes are TRBV29-1 and TRBJ2-5, with TRBD1 matching over 11 bases. CDR1 SQVTM and CDR2 ANQGSEA come from the germline V gene. Trimming took 4 bases from V and 2 from J; bases not matched to a gene: 9. The CDR3 loop spans 16 amino acids. The CDR3 protein is CSVVSPGQGVQETQYF. CDR3 coding DNA: TGCAGCGTTGTCTCTCCGGGACAGGGGGTGCAAGAGACCCAGTACTTC. Full variable domain (outside the CDR3, taken from reference TRBV29-1 and TRBJ2-5): SAVISQKPSRDICQRGTSLTIQCQVDSQVTMMFWYRQQPGQSLTLIATANQGSEATYESGFVIDKFPISRPNLTFSTLTVSNMSPEDSSIYLCSVVSPGQGVQETQYFGPGTRLLVL.

The chain's CDR3 is CASSLKRGLNTEAFF. In DNA form, the CDR3 reads TGTGCCAGCAGCTTAAAAAGGGGGCTAAACACTGAAGCTTTCTTT. This chain links TRBV7-9 with TRBJ1-1; 7 positions agree with TRBD1. The CDR3 sequence is 15 residues long. Germline CDR1 SEHNR, CDR2 FQNEAQ (reference sequence). The junction had 5 bases not matched to a gene; V was cut back by 2 bases and J by 2 bases. Full variable domain (missing parts from reference TRBV7-9 and TRBJ1-1): DTGVSQNPRHKITKRGQNVTFRCDPISEHNRLYWYRQTLGQGPEFLTYFQNEAQLEKSRLLSDRFSAERPKGSFSTLEIQRTEQGDSAMYLCASSLKRGLNTEAFFGQGTRLTVV.

V gene TRBV9 combines with J gene TRBJ1-5; D may be TRBD1 (5 bases). CDR1 is SGDLS, CDR2 YYNGEE, per germline. The length of the CDR3 is 15 residues. V was cut by 4 bases and J by 0 bases, with 11 bases left in between. This chain's CDR3 is CASSSGLFSNQPQHF. The CDR3 DNA sequence: TGTGCCAGCAGCTCGGGACTCTTTAGCAATCAGCCCCAGCATTTT. Full variable domain (outside the CDR3, taken from reference TRBV9 and TRBJ1-5): DSGVTQTPKHLITATGQRVTLRCSPRSGDLSVYWYQQSLDQGLQFLIQYYNGEERAKGNILERFSAQQFPDLHSELNLSSLELGDSALYFCASSSGLFSNQPQHFGDGTRLSIL.

This chain uses TRBV7-9 with TRBJ1-2, with D unresolved. Trimming cost V 2 bases and J 7 bases, with 11 bases left between them. The CDR3 has 13 amino acids. Germline CDR1 reads SEHNR; CDR2 reads FQNEAQ (reference sequence). The CDR3 sequence: CASSLSGSSGYTF. CDR3 sequence (DNA): TGTGCCAGCAGCTTATCGGGGAGCAGTGGCTACACCTTC.

The chain uses TRBV27 and TRBJ2-7; the match to TRBD2 covers 9 bases. The germline CDR1 and CDR2 sequences are MNHEY and SMNVEV (reference sequence). This CDR3 is built from 14 residues. V was clipped by 6 bases and J by 7 bases; unmatched bases: 10. The CDR3 region is CASSRSGSYKEQYF. The CDR3 coding sequence is TGTGCCAGCAGCCGTAGCGGGAGTTATAAGGAGCAGTACTTC.

J is TRBJ2-2 and V is TRBV5-1; 7 bases map to TRBD2. The ends lost 3 bases at V and 5 bases at J; junction bases unmatched: 7. There are 15 residues in the CDR3. Germline loops: CDR1 SGHRS, CDR2 YFSETQ. DNA for the CDR3: TGCGCCAGCAGCTCTGAACCCGGGAGGACCGGGGAGCTGTTTTTT. As protein: CASSSEPGRTGELFF.

The V gene is TRBV7-6, the J gene TRBJ2-7; 9 nucleotides align to TRBD1. Germline V gene data show CDR1 as SGHVS and CDR2 as FNYEAQ. The V gene end was trimmed by 6 bases and the J gene end by 5 bases; junction bases not matched to a gene: 11. The CDR3 extends over 15 amino acids. The CDR3 DNA reads TGTGCCAGCAGTTTACCGGGACAGGGTAATAACGAGCAGTACTTC. It encodes CASSLPGQGNNEQYF.

This clone was detected a few times. This chain links TRBV5-4 with TRBJ2-7, with 14 bases aligning to TRBD2. This CDR3 region has 20 residues. CDR1 SGHNT and CDR2 YYREEE come from the germline V gene (reference sequence). Trimming took 3 bases from V and 0 from J; bases not matched to a gene: 14. As DNA, the CDR3 is TGTGCCAGCAGCTCCAACCCCGGGACTAGCGGGGGCGAGAGCTCCTACGAGCAGTACTTC. Its translation: CASSSNPGTSGGESSYEQYF.

V gene TRBV13 combines with J gene TRBJ2-7; maybe TRBD1 (6 bases). The germline V gene encodes CDR1 PRHDT and CDR2 FYEKMQ (reference sequence). The CDR3 totals 16 residues. Trimming stripped 1 base from V and 0 bases from J, with 13 bases between. The CDR3 spells CASSLAPGAPSYEQYF. The CDR3 region has the DNA TGTGCCAGCAGCTTAGCCCCAGGGGCACCCTCCTACGAGCAGTACTTC.

The chain combines TRBV7-2 with TRBJ2-7, with a tentative D call TRBD2 (6 bases). V dropped 3 bases and J dropped 2 bases, with 11 bases sitting between them. The CDR3 length is 14 residues. Germline CDR1 is SGHTA and CDR2 is FQGNSA. The CDR3 region is CASSFNGSPYEQYF. The CDR3 nucleotides are TGTGCCAGCAGCTTTAACGGGAGTCCCTACGAGCAGTACTTC.

The chain couples TRBV27 to TRBJ2-5, with 11 nucleotides matching TRBD2. J gave up 4 bases and V 5 bases, and 6 bases lay outside the gene matches. The CDR3 has 15 residues. The germline V gene encodes CDR1 MNHEY and CDR2 SMNVEV (reference sequence). CDR3 in amino acids: CASSELAGVLETQYF. The CDR3 nucleotides read TGTGCCAGCAGTGAACTAGCGGGAGTTTTAGAGACCCAGTACTTC.

The chain recombines TRBV7-3 with TRBJ2-5, with 10 positions matching TRBD1. The CDR3 length is 15 residues. With V trimmed by 5 bases and J by 4 bases, 7 bases remained unmatched. Germline loops: CDR1 SGHTA, CDR2 FQGTGA. CDR3 coding DNA: TGTGCCAGCAGCCTGACAGGGGGCCGGTCAGAGACCCAGTACTTC. Amino acid sequence: CASSLTGGRSETQYF. Full variable domain (remainder filled in from reference TRBV7-3 and TRBJ2-5): GAGVSQTPSNKVTEKGKYVELRCDPISGHTALYWYRQSLGQGPEFLIYFQGTGAADDSGLPNDRFFAVRPEGSVSTLKIQRTERGDSAVYLCASSLTGGRSETQYFGPGTRLLVL.